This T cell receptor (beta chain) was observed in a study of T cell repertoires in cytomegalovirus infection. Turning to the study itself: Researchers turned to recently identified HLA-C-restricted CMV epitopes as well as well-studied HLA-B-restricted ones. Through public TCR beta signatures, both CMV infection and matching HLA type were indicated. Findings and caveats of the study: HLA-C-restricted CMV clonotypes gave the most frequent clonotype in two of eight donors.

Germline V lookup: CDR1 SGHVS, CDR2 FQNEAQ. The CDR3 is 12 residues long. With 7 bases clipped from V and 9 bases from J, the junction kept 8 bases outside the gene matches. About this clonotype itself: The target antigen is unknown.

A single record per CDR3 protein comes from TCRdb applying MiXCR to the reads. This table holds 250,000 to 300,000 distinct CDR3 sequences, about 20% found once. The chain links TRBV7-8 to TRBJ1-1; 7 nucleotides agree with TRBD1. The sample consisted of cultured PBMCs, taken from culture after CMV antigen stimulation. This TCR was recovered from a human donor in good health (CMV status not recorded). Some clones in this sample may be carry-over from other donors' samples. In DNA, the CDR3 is TGTGCCAGCACCGCAGGGACAGTCCAAGCTTTCTTT. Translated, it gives CASTAGTVQAFF.